The clone carrying this TCR beta chain was observed at least ten times. No antigen is known for it. This specimen comes from a study of T-cell memory formation after mild COVID-19. About the study: TCR clusters largely stayed donor specific. Study-wide findings and caveats: CD8+ contracting clones occupied EMRA, while CD4+ ones occupied mainly CM and EM. Cross-reactive memory appears to have joined, as suggested by some responding clones showing up in pre-infection memory.

TCRdb itself ran the 5' RACE reads through MiXCR, one entry per CDR3 protein. The top ten clones hold about 57% of a sample with about 16,000 distinct CDR3 sequences, 20% to 25% of them seen once. The CDR3 has 16 amino acids. V lost 0 bases and J lost 10, with 16 bases in between. Germline V CDR1 and CDR2: LGHNA, YSLEER. This clonotype was sampled from a young man who had mild COVID-19 (a few samples of this study predate the infection). Cell type and time point are not known. The gene calls are TRBV4-3 and TRBJ1-6; possibly TRBD1 for D (6 bases). Material for sequencing was PBMCs or a T cell subset sorted from them (not recorded which). The CDR3 loop is CASSQDGGRARSPLHF. CDR3 DNA sequence: TGCGCCAGCAGCCAAGACGGGGGCAGGGCGCGATCACCCCTCCACTTT.